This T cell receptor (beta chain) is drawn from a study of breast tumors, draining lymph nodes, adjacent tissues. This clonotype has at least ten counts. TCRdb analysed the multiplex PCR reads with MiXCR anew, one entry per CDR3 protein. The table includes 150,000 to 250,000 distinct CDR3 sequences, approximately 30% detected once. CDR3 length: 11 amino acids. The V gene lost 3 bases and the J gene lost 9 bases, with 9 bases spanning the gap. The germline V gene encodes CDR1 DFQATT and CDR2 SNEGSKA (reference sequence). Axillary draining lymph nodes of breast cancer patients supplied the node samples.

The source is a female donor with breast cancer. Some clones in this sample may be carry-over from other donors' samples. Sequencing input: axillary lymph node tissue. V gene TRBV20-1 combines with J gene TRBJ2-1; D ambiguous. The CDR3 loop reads CSASRPAEQFF. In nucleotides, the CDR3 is TGCAGTGCTAGTCGTCCGGCTGAGCAGTTCTTC.